This T cell receptor (beta chain) was obtained from a study of shared clonotypes between healthy human individuals. V shed 1 base, J shed 7 bases, and the junction held 7 bases outside the gene matches. Germline-derived CDR1 and CDR2 are KGHSH and LQKENI. The CDR3 spans 15 residues. Concerning this clone: The antigen remains unidentified.

Per sorted-subset replicate PCR, input was around 220 ng DNA, representing about 29,000 T cell genomes. Sequencing was performed with immunoSEQ multiplex PCR; in TCRdb, only in-frame clones are kept and a portion is missing. Here the sample spans 2 million to 3 million clones, more than 85% being singletons. Study results and limitations: Measured sharing among donors was expected to vary with sequencing depth.

The specimen was naive CD4+ T cells from PBMCs. This sample's subset: CD45RA+ positively selected. The rearrangement joins TRBV18 to TRBJ2-1; 7 nucleotides line up with TRBD2. This receptor was identified in a man younger than 30 in good health. Some clones in this sample may be carry-over from other donors' samples. The CDR3 DNA reads TGTGCCAGCTCACCACTTGGCGGGAGACATAATGAGCAGTTCTTC. It encodes CASSPLGGRHNEQFF.